This T cell receptor (beta chain) was sequenced during a study of blood T cell repertoires in COVID-19. Ages ranged from about 18 to 89 years, with residence in more than 20 US areas. The germline gives CDR1 LGHDT, CDR2 YNNKEL (reference sequence). The CDR3 is made up of 13 amino acids. V was trimmed by 7 bases and J by 6 bases, leaving 15 bases between them. Per the original methods: Scientists estimated how many nucleated cells there were by amplifying reference gene primers. TCRdb keeps only in-frame clones here, not all; method: immunoSEQ multiplex PCR. For V, J and clone size, that table is used; D and trimming come from the DNA. The sample has roughly 200,000 clones, 75% to 85% seen once.

The specimen was PBMCs or T cells enriched from blood (not recorded which). The receptor comes from a man aged 35 to 55 who had recovered from COVID-19. The J gene is TRBJ1-2, the V gene TRBV3-1 (or the pseudogene TRBV3-2), with D maybe TRBD1 (5 bases). The CDR3 spells CASTPLWGDGYTF. The DNA of the CDR3 is TGTGCCAGCACCCCCCTATGGGGCGATGGCTACACCTTC.